Below are 2 T cell receptor beta chains sequenced from a single sample in a study of graft-versus-host responses after intestinal transplantation listed by TCRdb under 2021. Receptors were amplified or captured by the immunoSEQ multiplex PCR assay. TCRdb retrieved this table from immuneACCESS and kept in-frame rearrangements only. Not all clones are present; in checked studies, unresolved V genes account for under half, and no reason is known for the remainder. The sample contains some 130,000 clones, roughly 95% of them found a single time. The ten largest account for over 2.5% of the sample. These receptors have no known antigen. What this sample's time point label stands for: cells obtained before transplantation from donor or recipient. Sequencing was performed on unstimulated CD8+ T cells sorted from spleen or lymph node cells, taken before intestinal transplant. Receptor source: a human donor who received an intestinal transplant.

This chain links TRBV28 with TRBJ1-5; D remains ambiguous. Germline-derived CDR1 and CDR2 are MDHEN and SYDVKM. This CDR3 spans 15 amino acids. Trimming stripped 1 base from V and 5 bases from J, with 12 bases between. CDR3 DNA sequence: TGTGCCAGCAGTTTATATGGGGAGGTTGATCAGCCCCAGCATTTT. It yields the protein CASSLYGEVDQPQHF.

This chain connects TRBV11-2 to TRBJ2-7; a possible D gene is TRBD1 (6 bases). CDR3 length equals 14 residues. V shed 4 bases and J shed 4 bases, with 14 bases lying between them. CDR1 is SGHAT and CDR2 is FQNNGV in the germline V gene. The CDR3 region has the DNA TGTGCCAGCAGCTCGTCCCCCGACAGGTACGAGCAGTACTTC. This gives the protein CASSSSPDRYEQYF.